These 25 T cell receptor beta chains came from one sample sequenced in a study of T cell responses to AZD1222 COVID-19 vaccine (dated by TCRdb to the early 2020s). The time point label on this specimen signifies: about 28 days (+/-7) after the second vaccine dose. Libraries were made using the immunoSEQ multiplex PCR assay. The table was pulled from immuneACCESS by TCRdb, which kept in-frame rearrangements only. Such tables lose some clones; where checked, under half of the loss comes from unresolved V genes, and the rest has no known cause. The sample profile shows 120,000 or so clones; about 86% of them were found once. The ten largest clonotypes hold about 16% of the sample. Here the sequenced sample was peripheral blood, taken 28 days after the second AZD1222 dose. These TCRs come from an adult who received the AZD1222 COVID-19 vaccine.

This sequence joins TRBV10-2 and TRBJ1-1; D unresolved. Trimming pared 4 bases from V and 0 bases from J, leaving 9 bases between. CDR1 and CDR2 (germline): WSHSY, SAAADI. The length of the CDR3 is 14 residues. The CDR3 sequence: CASSANGMNTEAFF. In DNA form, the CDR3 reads TGCGCCAGCAGTGCTAACGGTATGAACACTGAAGCTTTCTTT.

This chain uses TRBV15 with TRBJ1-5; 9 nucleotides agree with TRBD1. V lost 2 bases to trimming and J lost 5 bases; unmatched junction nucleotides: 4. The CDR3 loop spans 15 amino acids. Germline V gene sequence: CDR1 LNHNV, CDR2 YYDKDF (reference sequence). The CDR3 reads CATSRPGQGYQPQHF. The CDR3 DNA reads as TGTGCCACCAGCAGACCGGGACAGGGCTATCAGCCCCAGCATTTT.

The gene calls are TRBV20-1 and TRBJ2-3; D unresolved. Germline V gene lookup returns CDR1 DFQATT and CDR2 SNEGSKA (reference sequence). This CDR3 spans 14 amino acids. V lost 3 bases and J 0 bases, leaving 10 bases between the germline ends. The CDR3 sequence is CSASDTASTDTQYF. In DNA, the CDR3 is TGCAGTGCTAGTGACACCGCTAGCACAGATACGCAGTATTTT.

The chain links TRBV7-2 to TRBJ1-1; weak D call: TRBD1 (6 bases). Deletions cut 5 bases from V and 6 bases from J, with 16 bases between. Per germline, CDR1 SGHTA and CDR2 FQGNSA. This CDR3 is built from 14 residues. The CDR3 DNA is TGTGCCAGCAGCCCCAGAGGGGGGGGCCCTGAAGCTTTCTTT. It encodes CASSPRGGGPEAFF.

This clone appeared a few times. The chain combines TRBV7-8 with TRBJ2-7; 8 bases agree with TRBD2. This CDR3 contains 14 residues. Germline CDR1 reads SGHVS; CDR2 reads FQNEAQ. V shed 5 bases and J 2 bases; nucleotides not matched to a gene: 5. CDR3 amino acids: CASSPGLAAYEQYF. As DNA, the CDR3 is TGTGCCAGCAGCCCCGGACTAGCTGCCTACGAGCAGTACTTC. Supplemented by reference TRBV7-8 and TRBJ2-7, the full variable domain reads GAGVSQSPRYKVAKRGQDVALRCDPISGHVSLFWYQQALGQGPEFLTYFQNEAQLDKSGLPSDRFFAERPEGSVSTLKIQRTQQEDSAVYLCASSPGLAAYEQYFGPGTRLTVT.

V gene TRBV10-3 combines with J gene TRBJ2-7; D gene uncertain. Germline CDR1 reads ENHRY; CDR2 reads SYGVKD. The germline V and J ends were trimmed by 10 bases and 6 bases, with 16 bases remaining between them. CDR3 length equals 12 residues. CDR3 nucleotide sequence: TGTGCCACCGGAACAGCCCCCACCGAGCAGTACTTC. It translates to CATGTAPTEQYF.

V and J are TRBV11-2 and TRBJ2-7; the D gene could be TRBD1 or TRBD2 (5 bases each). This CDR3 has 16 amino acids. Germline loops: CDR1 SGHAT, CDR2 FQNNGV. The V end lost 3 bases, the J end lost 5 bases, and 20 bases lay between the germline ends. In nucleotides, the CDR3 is TGTGCCAGCAGCTTGGGTGGAGCCGGGACCCACGACGAGCAGTACTTC. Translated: CASSLGGAGTHDEQYF.

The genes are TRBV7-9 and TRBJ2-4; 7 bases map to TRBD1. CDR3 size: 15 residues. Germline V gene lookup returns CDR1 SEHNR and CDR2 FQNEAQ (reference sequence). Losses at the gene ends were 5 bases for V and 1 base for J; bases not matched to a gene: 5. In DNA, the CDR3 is TGTGCCAGCAGCCCCGGGACAGAGGCCAAAAACATTCAGTACTTC. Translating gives CASSPGTEAKNIQYF.

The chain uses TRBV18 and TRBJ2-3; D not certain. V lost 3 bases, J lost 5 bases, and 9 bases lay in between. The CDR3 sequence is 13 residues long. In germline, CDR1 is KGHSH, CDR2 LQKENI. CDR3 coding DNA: TGTGCCAGCTCACCCCTTCCACGAGATACGCAGTATTTT. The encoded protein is CASSPLPRDTQYF.

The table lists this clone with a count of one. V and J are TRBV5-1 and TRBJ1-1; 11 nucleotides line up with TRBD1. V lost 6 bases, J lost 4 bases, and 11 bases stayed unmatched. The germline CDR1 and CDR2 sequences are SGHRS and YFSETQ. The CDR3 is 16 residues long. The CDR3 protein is CASNKDRGLGVTEAFF. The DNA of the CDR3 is TGCGCCAGCAATAAGGACAGGGGGCTCGGAGTCACTGAAGCTTTCTTT.

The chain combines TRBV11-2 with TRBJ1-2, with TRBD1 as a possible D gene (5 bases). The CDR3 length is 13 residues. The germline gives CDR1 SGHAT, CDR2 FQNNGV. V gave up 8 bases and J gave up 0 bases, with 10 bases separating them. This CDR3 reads CASADSANYGYTF. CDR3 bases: TGTGCCAGCGCTGACAGCGCTAACTATGGCTACACCTTC.

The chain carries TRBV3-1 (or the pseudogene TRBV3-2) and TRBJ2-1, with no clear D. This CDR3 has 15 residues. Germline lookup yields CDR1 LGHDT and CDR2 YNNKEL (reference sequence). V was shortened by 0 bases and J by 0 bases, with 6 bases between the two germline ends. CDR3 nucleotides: TGTGCCAGCAGCCAAGATAGTGGCTCCTACAATGAGCAGTTCTTC. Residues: CASSQDSGSYNEQFF.

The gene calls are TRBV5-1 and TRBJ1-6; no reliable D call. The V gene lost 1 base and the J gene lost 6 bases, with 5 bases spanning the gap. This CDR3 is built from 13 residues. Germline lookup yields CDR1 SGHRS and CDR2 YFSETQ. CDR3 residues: CASSLNTNSPLHF. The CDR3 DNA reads TGCGCCAGCAGCTTGAATACTAATTCACCCCTCCACTTT.

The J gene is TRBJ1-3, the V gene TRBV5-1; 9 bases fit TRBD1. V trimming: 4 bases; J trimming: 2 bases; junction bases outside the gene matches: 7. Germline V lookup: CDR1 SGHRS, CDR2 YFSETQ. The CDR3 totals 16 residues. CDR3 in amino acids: CASSQTRTGAGNTIYF. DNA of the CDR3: TGCGCCAGCAGCCAAACCCGGACAGGGGCTGGAAACACCATATATTTT.

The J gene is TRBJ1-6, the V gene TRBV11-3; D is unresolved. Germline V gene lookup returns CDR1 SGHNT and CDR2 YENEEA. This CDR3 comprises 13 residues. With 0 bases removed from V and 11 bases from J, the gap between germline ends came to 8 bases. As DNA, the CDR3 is TGTGCCAGCAGCTTAGACACAAGGACACCCCTCCACTTT. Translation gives CASSLDTRTPLHF.

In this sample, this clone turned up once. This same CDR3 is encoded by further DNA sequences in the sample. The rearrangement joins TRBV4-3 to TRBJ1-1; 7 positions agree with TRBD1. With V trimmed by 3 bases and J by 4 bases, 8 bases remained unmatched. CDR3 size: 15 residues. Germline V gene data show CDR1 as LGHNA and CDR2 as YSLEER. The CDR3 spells CASSQETGEGTEAFF. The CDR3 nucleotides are TGCGCCAGCAGCCAGGAAACAGGGGAGGGCACTGAAGCTTTCTTT.

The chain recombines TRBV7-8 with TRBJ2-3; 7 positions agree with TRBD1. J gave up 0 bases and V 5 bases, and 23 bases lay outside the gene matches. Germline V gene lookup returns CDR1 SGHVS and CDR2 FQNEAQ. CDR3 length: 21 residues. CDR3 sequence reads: CASSSHFAPGTAFSSTDTQYF. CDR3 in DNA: TGTGCCAGCAGCAGCCATTTCGCACCCGGGACAGCATTTTCAAGCACAGATACGCAGTATTTT. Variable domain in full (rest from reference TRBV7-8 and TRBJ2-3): GAGVSQSPRYKVAKRGQDVALRCDPISGHVSLFWYQQALGQGPEFLTYFQNEAQLDKSGLPSDRFFAERPEGSVSTLKIQRTQQEDSAVYLCASSSHFAPGTAFSSTDTQYFGPGTRLTVL.

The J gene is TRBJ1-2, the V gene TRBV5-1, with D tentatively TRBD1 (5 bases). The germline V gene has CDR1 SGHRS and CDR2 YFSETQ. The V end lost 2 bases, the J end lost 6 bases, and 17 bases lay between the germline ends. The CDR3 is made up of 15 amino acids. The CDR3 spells CASSLGRGGGDGYTF. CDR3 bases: TGCGCCAGCAGCTTAGGCCGTGGGGGTGGTGATGGCTACACCTTC.

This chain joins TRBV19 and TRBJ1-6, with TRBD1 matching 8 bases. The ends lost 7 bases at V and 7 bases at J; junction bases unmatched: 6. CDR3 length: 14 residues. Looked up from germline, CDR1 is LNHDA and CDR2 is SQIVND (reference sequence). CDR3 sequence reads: CASTQGAGNSPLHF. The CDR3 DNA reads TGTGCCAGTACCCAGGGGGCGGGCAATTCACCCCTCCACTTT. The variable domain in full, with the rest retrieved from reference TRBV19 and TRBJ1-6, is DGGITQSPKYLFRKEGQNVTLSCEQNLNHDAMYWYRQDPGQGLRLIYYSQIVNDFQKGDIAEGYSVSREKKESFPLTVTSAQKNPTAFYLCASTQGAGNSPLHFGNGTRLTVT.

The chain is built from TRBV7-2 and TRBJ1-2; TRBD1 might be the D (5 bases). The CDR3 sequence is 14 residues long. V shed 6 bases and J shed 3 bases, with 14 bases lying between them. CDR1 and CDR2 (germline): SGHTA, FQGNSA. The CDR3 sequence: CASRLGVRDYGYTF. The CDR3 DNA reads TGTGCCAGCAGACTAGGGGTCAGGGACTATGGCTACACCTTC.

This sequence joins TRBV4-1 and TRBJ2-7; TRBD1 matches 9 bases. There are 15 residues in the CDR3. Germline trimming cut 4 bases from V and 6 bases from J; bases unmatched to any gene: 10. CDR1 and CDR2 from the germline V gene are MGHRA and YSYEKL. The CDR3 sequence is CASSPPGTGIGEQYF. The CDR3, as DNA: TGCGCCAGCAGCCCTCCCGGGACAGGGATCGGCGAGCAGTACTTC.

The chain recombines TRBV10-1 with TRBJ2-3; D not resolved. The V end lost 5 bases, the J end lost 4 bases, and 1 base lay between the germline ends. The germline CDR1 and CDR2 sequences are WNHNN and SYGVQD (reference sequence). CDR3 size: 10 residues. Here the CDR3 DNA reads TGCGCCAGCAGTCCAGATACGCAGTATTTT. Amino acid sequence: CASSPDTQYF.

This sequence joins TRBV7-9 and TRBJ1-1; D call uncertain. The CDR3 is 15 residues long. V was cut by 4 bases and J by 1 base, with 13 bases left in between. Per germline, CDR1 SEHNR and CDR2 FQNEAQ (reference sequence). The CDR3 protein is CASSSYLRGNTEAFF. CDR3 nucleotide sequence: TGTGCCAGCAGCTCGTACTTGCGCGGGAACACTGAAGCTTTCTTT.

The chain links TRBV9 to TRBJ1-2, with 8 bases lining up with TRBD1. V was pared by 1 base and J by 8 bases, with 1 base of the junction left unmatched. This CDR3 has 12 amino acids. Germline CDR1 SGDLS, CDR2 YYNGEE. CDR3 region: CASSVTGGGYTF. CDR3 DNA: TGTGCCAGCAGCGTAACAGGGGGAGGCTACACCTTC.

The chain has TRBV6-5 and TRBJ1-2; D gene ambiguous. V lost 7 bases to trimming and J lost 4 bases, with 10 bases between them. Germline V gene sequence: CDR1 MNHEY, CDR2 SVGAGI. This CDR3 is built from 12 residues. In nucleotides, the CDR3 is TGTGCCAGCACTTCGTCAGGCTATGGCTACACCTTC. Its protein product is CASTSSGYGYTF.